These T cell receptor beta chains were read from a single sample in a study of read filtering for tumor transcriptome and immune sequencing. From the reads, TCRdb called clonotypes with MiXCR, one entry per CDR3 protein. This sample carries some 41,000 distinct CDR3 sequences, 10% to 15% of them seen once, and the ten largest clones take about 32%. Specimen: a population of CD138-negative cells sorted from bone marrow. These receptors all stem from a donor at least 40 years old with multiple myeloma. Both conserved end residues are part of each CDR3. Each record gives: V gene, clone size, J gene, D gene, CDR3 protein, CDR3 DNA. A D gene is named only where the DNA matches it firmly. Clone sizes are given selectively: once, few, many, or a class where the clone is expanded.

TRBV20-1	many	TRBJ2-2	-	CSARDLQGYTGELFF	TGCAGTGCTAGAGATCTCCAGGGATACACCGGGGAGCTGTTTTTT
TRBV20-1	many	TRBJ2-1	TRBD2	CSAGGGRASYNEQFF	TGCAGTGCCGGAGGCGGGAGGGCCTCCTACAATGAGCAGTTCTTC
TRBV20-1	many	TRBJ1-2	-	CSLPRAGSYGYTF	TGCAGCCTGCCCCGGGCAGGTAGCTATGGCTACACCTTC
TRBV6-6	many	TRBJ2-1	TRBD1	CASSYKGTGVAEQFF	TGTGCCAGCAGTTACAAGGGGACAGGGGTCGCTGAGCAGTTCTTC
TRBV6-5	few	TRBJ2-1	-	CASTKPGLGGQFF	TGTGCCAGCACCAAGCCGGGACTTGGTGGGCAGTTCTTC
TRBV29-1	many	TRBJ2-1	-	CSVGTQGMGNEQFF	TGCAGCGTGGGAACCCAGGGTATGGGGAATGAGCAGTTCTTC
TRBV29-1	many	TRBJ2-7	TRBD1	CSAAGQERQYF	TGCAGCGCCGCCGGACAGGAACGGCAGTACTTC
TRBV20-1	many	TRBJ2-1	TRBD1	CSADDSDRGRKDEQFF	TGCAGTGCTGATGACTCTGACAGGGGGCGTAAAGATGAGCAGTTCTTC
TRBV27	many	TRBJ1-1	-	CASSFIPGANTEAFF	TGTGCCAGCAGTTTTATCCCGGGGGCGAACACTGAAGCTTTCTTT
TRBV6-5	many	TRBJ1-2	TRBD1	CASRSGTGAYGYTF	TGTGCCAGTCGATCCGGGACAGGGGCCTATGGCTACACCTTC
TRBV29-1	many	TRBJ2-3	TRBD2	CSGSGTSLPNAPAQYF	TGCAGCGGATCCGGGACTAGCCTTCCCAATGCACCAGCGCAGTATTTT
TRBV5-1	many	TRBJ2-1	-	CASSFGPYNEQFF	TGCGCCAGCAGCTTCGGACCATACAATGAGCAGTTCTTC
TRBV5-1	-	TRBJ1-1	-	CASSLDGGTNTEALF	TGCGCCAGCAGCTTGGACGGAGGAACTAACACTGAAGCTCTCTTT
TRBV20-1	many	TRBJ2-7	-	CSAKGPTSYEQYF	TGCAGTGCTAAGGGACCGACTTCCTACGAGCAGTACTTC
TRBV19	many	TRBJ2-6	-	CASSLPPGHPSFLLHSGANVLTF	TGTGCCAGTAGTCTGCCCCCCGGCCACCCTAGCTTTCTTCTTCACTCTGGGGCCAACGTCCTGACTTTC
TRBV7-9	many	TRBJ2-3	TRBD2	CASRSYGTSGSHATDTQYF	TGTGCCAGCAGATCATACGGGACTAGCGGGAGCCACGCAACAGATACGCAGTATTTT
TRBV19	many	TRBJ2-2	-	CASSIYTYTGELFF	TGTGCCAGTAGTATTTACACCTACACCGGGGAGCTGTTTTTT
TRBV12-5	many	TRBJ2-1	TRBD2	CASGPSPGRANEQFF	TGTGCTAGTGGCCCCTCCCCCGGGAGGGCCAATGAGCAGTTCTTC
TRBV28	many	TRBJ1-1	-	CASSSRGWAEAFF	TGTGCCAGCAGTTCCAGGGGATGGGCTGAAGCTTTCTTT
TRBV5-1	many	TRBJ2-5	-	CASSPISESGETQYF	TGCGCCAGCAGCCCCATCTCGGAGTCGGGTGAGACCCAGTACTTC
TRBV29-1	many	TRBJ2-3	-	CSVLQGRGTDTQYF	TGCAGCGTTTTACAGGGAAGGGGCACAGATACGCAGTATTTT
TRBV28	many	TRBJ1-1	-	CASSLVGGGETEAFF	TGTGCCAGCAGTTTAGTCGGGGGGGGGGAGACTGAAGCTTTCTTT
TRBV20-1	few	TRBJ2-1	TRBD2	CSAFKAGGYNGQFF	TGCAGTGCTTTTAAAGCGGGAGGTTACAATGGGCAGTTCTTC
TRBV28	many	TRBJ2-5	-	CASRGRKRETQYF	TGTGCCAGCAGAGGACGGAAGCGGGAGACCCAGTACTTC
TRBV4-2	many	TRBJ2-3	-	CASSQVGGADDTQYF	TGTGCCAGCAGTCAAGTTGGTGGGGCAGATGATACGCAGTATTTT
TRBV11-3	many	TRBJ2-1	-	CASSLNQGDYNEQFF	TGTGCCAGCAGCTTAAATCAGGGTGACTACAATGAGCAGTTCTTC
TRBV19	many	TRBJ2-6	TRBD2	CASSSREALSSGANVLTF	TGTGCCAGTAGTAGTCGGGAGGCGCTGAGCTCTGGGGCCAACGTCCTGACTTTC
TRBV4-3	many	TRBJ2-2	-	CASSQDLSNTGELFF	TGCGCCAGCAGCCAAGACTTATCGAACACCGGGGAGCTGTTTTTT
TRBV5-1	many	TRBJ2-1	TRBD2	CASSLEAGASNEQFF	TGCGCCAGCAGCTTGGAGGCGGGAGCGTCCAATGAGCAGTTCTTC
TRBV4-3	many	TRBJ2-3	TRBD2	CASSQETSQINTDTQYF	TGCGCCAGCAGCCAAGAGACTAGCCAAATTAACACAGATACGCAGTATTTT
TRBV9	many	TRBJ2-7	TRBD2	CASSVEASGSYEQYF	TGTGCCAGCAGCGTAGAAGCTAGCGGAAGCTACGAGCAGTACTTC
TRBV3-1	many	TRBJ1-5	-	CASSQGFGQPQHF	TGTGCCAGCAGCCAGGGTTTCGGGCAGCCCCAGCATTTT
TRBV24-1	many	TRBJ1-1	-	CATSDPRTDEAFF	TGTGCCACCAGTGACCCCCGAACTGATGAAGCTTTCTTT
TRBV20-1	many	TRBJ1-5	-	CSANRDTNQPQHF	TGCAGTGCAAACCGGGACACAAATCAGCCCCAGCATTTT
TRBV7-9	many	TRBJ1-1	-	CASSLDQMNTEAFF	TGTGCCAGCAGCTTAGATCAGATGAACACTGAAGCTTTCTTT
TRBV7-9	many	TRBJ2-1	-	CASSLASF	TGTGCCAGCAGCTTAGCGTCTTTC
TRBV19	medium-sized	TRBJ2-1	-	CASSPNNEQFF	TGTGCCAGTAGCCCAAACAATGAGCAGTTCTTC
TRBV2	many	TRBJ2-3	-	CASSVTRGRDTQYF	TGTGCCAGCAGTGTGACCCGAGGTAGAGATACGCAGTATTTT
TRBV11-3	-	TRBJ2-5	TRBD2	CASSTMGRGRAGETQYF	TGTGCCAGCAGCACAATGGGTCGCGGGAGGGCCGGCGAGACCCAGTACTTC
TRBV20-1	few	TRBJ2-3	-	CSASAVVDTQYF	TGCAGTGCTAGTGCGGTGGTGGATACGCAGTATTTT
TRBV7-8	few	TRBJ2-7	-	CASRGRRNEQYF	TGTGCCAGCCGCGGACGGAGGAACGAGCAGTACTTC
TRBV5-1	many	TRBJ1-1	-	CASRVDIRQRKSFEAFF	TGCGCCAGCAGGGTTGACATAAGACAGAGAAAAAGTTTTGAAGCTTTCTTT
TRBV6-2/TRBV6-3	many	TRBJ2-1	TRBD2	CASSLRLAGYNEQFF	TGTGCCAGCAGTCTCCGACTAGCGGGGTACAATGAGCAGTTCTTC
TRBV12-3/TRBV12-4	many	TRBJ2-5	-	CASSLALGETQYF	TGTGCCAGCAGTTTAGCGCTTGGGGAGACCCAGTACTTC
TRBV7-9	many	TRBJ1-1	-	CASSLAGTQAEAFF	TGTGCCAGCAGCTTAGCCGGGACACAAGCTGAAGCTTTCTTT
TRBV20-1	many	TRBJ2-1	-	CSASDRSYNEQFF	TGCAGTGCTAGTGACCGGTCCTACAATGAGCAGTTCTTC
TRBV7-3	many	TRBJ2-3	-	CASSLIGDTQYF	TGTGCCAGCAGCTTAATCGGAGATACGCAGTATTTT
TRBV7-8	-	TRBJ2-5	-	CAGGSRGEETQYF	TGTGCCGGGGGGTCTCGCGGCGAAGAGACCCAGTACTTC
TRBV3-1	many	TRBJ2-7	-	CASSLTGQYYEQYF	TGTGCCAGCAGCCTAACCGGACAGTACTACGAGCAGTACTTC
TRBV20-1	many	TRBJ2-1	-	CSARPLGSREQFF	TGCAGTGCTAGACCCCTGGGGAGTCGGGAGCAGTTCTTC
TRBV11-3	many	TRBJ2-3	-	CASSLDGTGSDTQYF	TGTGCCAGCAGCTTAGACGGAACAGGGAGCGATACGCAGTATTTT
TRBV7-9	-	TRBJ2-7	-	CASSRWNSYERYF	TGTGCCAGCAGTAGGTGGAACTCCTACGAGCGGTACTTC